Listed below are T cell receptor beta chains from one sample, sequenced in a study of blood T cell repertoires in COVID-19. Only in-frame clones appear in the TCRdb table, and some are missing; sequencing was by immunoSEQ multiplex PCR. Of over 200,000 clones in the sample, over 75% were seen once. The sequenced sample consisted of peripheral blood. The receptors stem from a man aged 35-49 years with active or convalescent COVID-19. CDR3s leave out the opening cysteine and the closing phenylalanine or tryptophan. The order of the fields is V gene, clone size, J gene, CDR3 protein. Size is stated for part of the rows, as once, few or many counts, or as a class when the clone is expanded.

V gene: TRBV28; clone size: NA; J gene: TRBJ1-1; CDR3 protein: ASSLLVNTEAF
V gene: TRBV27; clone size: NA; J gene: TRBJ2-1; CDR3 protein: ASSRGLAENEQF
V gene: TRBV7-9; clone size: NA; J gene: TRBJ1-2; CDR3 protein: ASSLESLGQGSTNYGYT
V gene: TRBV7-6; clone size: NA; J gene: TRBJ2-7; CDR3 protein: ASSLDRGESYEQY
V gene: TRBV27; clone size: once; J gene: TRBJ1-3; CDR3 protein: ASSLRRQGNTIY
V gene: TRBV18; clone size: NA; J gene: TRBJ1-1; CDR3 protein: ASSPIPGSTEAF
V gene: TRBV28; clone size: NA; J gene: TRBJ2-2; CDR3 protein: ASSLRTGGAQTGELF
V gene: TRBV20-1; clone size: NA; J gene: TRBJ2-1; CDR3 protein: SARDYAQF
V gene: TRBV30; clone size: NA; J gene: TRBJ1-2; CDR3 protein: AWSGDRYGYT
V gene: TRBV18; clone size: few; J gene: TRBJ1-4; CDR3 protein: ASSPWATTGNNEKLF
V gene: TRBV24-1; clone size: NA; J gene: TRBJ2-1; CDR3 protein: ATSDRGQGNEQF
V gene: TRBV2; clone size: NA; J gene: TRBJ1-1; CDR3 protein: ASSGVRLNTEAF
V gene: TRBV6-1; clone size: NA; J gene: TRBJ1-2; CDR3 protein: ASSEIGGLVLSQGYT
V gene: TRBV25-1; clone size: NA; J gene: TRBJ2-1; CDR3 protein: ASSAYNEQF
V gene: TRBV20-1; clone size: NA; J gene: TRBJ1-6; CDR3 protein: SASVHQGNNSPLH
V gene: TRBV7-3; clone size: NA; J gene: TRBJ2-7; CDR3 protein: ANSIDSRAYEQY
V gene: TRBV10-1; clone size: NA; J gene: TRBJ2-5; CDR3 protein: ASMSQDSQETQY
V gene: TRBV6-6; clone size: NA; J gene: TRBJ1-1; CDR3 protein: ASTRGQVGTEAF
V gene: TRBV5-1; clone size: NA; J gene: TRBJ1-1; CDR3 protein: ASSLAGAQTETEAF
V gene: TRBV5-1; clone size: NA; J gene: TRBJ1-2; CDR3 protein: ASSSSGQGVGYT
V gene: TRBV7-3; clone size: once; J gene: TRBJ1-1; CDR3 protein: ASSLLGQGLLNTEAF
V gene: TRBV6-6; clone size: NA; J gene: TRBJ1-5; CDR3 protein: ASSTGTGGQPQH
V gene: TRBV19; clone size: NA; J gene: TRBJ1-2; CDR3 protein: ASTPEDRPLYGYT
V gene: TRBV5-4; clone size: NA; J gene: TRBJ2-2; CDR3 protein: ASRPGTSGTGELF
V gene: TRBV28; clone size: few; J gene: TRBJ2-7; CDR3 protein: ASSLARQGSREQY
V gene: TRBV2; clone size: NA; J gene: TRBJ1-1; CDR3 protein: ASSASRSEAF
V gene: TRBV28; clone size: NA; J gene: TRBJ2-7; CDR3 protein: ASSFAKAIRQYDSSYEQY
V gene: TRBV3-1/TRBV3-2; clone size: NA; J gene: TRBJ1-6; CDR3 protein: ASELGTGVNSPLH
V gene: TRBV11-1; clone size: many; J gene: TRBJ2-7; CDR3 protein: ASSFSVRGFEQY
V gene: TRBV2; clone size: NA; J gene: TRBJ1-1; CDR3 protein: ASRLQGTNTEAF
V gene: TRBV2; clone size: NA; J gene: TRBJ2-1; CDR3 protein: AGQAGISYNEQF
V gene: TRBV7-9; clone size: few; J gene: TRBJ2-7; CDR3 protein: ASSPPGTALYEQY
V gene: TRBV28; clone size: NA; J gene: TRBJ1-6; CDR3 protein: ATRELYNSPLH
V gene: TRBV20-1; clone size: NA; J gene: TRBJ2-7; CDR3 protein: SASISGASYEQY
V gene: TRBV7-9; clone size: NA; J gene: TRBJ1-1; CDR3 protein: ASSLAIRWAGNTEAF
V gene: TRBV30; clone size: NA; J gene: TRBJ1-1; CDR3 protein: ACSTQVGTEAF
V gene: TRBV9; clone size: NA; J gene: TRBJ1-2; CDR3 protein: ASSVLGRGDYGYT
V gene: TRBV2; clone size: NA; J gene: TRBJ1-1; CDR3 protein: ASSVQGQLHHRNTEAF
V gene: TRBV25-1; clone size: NA; J gene: TRBJ1-6; CDR3 protein: ASSGTGEDSPLH
V gene: TRBV5-5; clone size: NA; J gene: TRBJ2-2; CDR3 protein: ASSLAGGNTGELF
V gene: TRBV29-1; clone size: NA; J gene: TRBJ2-7; CDR3 protein: SVRAGTGREQY
V gene: TRBV27; clone size: NA; J gene: TRBJ1-1; CDR3 protein: ASSLDRDRVDTEAF
V gene: TRBV2; clone size: NA; J gene: TRBJ2-3; CDR3 protein: ASRDPGQIVGTQY
V gene: TRBV11-1; clone size: NA; J gene: TRBJ1-3; CDR3 protein: ASSLKRFEGNTIY
V gene: TRBV7-3; clone size: few; J gene: TRBJ1-6; CDR3 protein: ASSLTTARNSPLH
V gene: TRBV3-1/TRBV3-2; clone size: NA; J gene: TRBJ2-7; CDR3 protein: ASSPSTNSYEQY
V gene: TRBV19; clone size: NA; J gene: TRBJ2-1; CDR3 protein: ASSIGQGANYEQF